Listed here are 18 T cell receptor beta chains from one sample, sequenced in a study of T cells in Graves' hyperthyroidism and ophthalmopathy. RNA transcripts provided the source from which TCR beta CDR3 regions were amplified. HTBI primers were employed in a first-round RT-PCR of the TCR CDR3. Each CDR3 protein gets one entry after TCRdb re-called the multiplex PCR reads with MiXCR. There are approximately 640,000 distinct CDR3 sequences in the sample; 17% occur only once, and roughly 16% lies in the top ten. The sequenced material came from blood. These receptors came from a man aged 50-60 years with Graves' hyperthyroidism.

This clonotype was counted only a few times. V gene TRBV30 combines with J gene TRBJ2-1; 7 bases agree with TRBD2. Germline V gives CDR1 GTSNPN, CDR2 SVGIG (reference sequence). The CDR3 is made up of 14 amino acids. The CDR3 DNA sequence: TGTGCTGGAAAATTAGCGGGCGCATACAATGAGCAGTTCTTC. As protein: CAGKLAGAYNEQFF.

This clonotype has more than one count but fewer than ten. The V call is TRBV5-4, the J call TRBJ2-1; no definite D call. This CDR3 is 16 amino acids long. The germline V gene has CDR1 SGHNT and CDR2 YYREEE (reference sequence). Trimming removed 3 bases from V and 0 bases from J, with 13 bases in between. The CDR3 DNA follows: TGTGCCAGCAGCTCCCTAGGGCCGAGCTCCTACAATGAGCAGTTCTTC. Amino acid sequence: CASSSLGPSSYNEQFF. The complete variable domain, with remaining parts taken from reference TRBV5-4 and TRBJ2-1, reads ETGVTQSPTHLIKTRGQQVTLRCSSQSGHNTVSWYQQALGQGPQFIFQYYREEENGRGNFPPRFSGLQFPNYSSELNVNALELDDSALYLCASSSLGPSSYNEQFFGPGTRLTVL.

This clonotype occurred a few times. The chain recombines TRBV19 with TRBJ2-1, with 10 bases that match TRBD2. In germline, CDR1 is LNHDA, CDR2 SQIVND (reference sequence). The junction had 6 bases not matched to a gene; V was cut back by 3 bases and J by 7 bases. This CDR3 has 15 amino acids. The chain's CDR3 is CASSIASGSRNEQFF. The CDR3, as DNA: TGTGCCAGTAGTATTGCTAGCGGGAGTAGGAATGAGCAGTTCTTC.

This clonotype was seen ten or more times. This chain uses TRBV28 with TRBJ1-1; possibly TRBD1 for D (6 bases). The germline gives CDR1 MDHEN, CDR2 SYDVKM. V shed 4 bases and J shed 0 bases, with 15 bases lying between them. The CDR3 is 16 amino acids. The chain's CDR3 is CASSSEGGSLNTEAFF. CDR3 in DNA: TGTGCCAGCAGTTCCGAAGGGGGGAGCTTGAACACTGAAGCTTTCTTT.

This clonotype was observed at least ten times. The rearrangement links TRBV11-3 to TRBJ2-2; D is undetermined. CDR1 and CDR2 (germline): SGHNT, YENEEA. V gave up 5 bases and J gave up 1 base, with 8 bases separating them. The CDR3 totals 14 residues. The CDR3 DNA reads TGTGCCAGCAGCCCGGACGAGAACACCGGGGAGCTGTTTTTT. The encoded protein is CASSPDENTGELFF. Complete variable domain (other parts from reference TRBV11-3 and TRBJ2-2): EAGVVQSPRYKIIEKKQPVAFWCNPISGHNTLYWYLQNLGQGPELLIRYENEEAVDDSQLPKDRFSAERLKGVDSTLKIQPAELGDSAVYLCASSPDENTGELFFGEGSRLTVL.

This clonotype was detected many times. This sequence joins TRBV2 and TRBJ1-2; perhaps TRBD1 as D (6 bases). Looked up from germline, CDR1 is SNHLY and CDR2 is FYNNEI. V was shortened by 4 bases and J by 8 bases, with 11 bases between the two germline ends. This CDR3 is built from 12 residues. The CDR3 is CASSGDKWGYTF. The DNA of the CDR3 is TGTGCCAGCAGTGGGGACAAATGGGGCTACACCTTC.

The chain combines TRBV29-1 with TRBJ2-7; 8 bases fit TRBD1. Germline CDR1 reads SQVTM; CDR2 reads ANQGSEA. V trimming: 6 bases; J trimming: 6 bases; junction bases outside the gene matches: 4. The CDR3 runs 11 residues. Written as DNA, the CDR3 is TGCAGCGTCGCGACAGGGGTCGAGCAGTACTTC. Translation: CSVATGVEQYF.

This clonotype has ten or more counts. V usage is TRBV5-6 and J usage is TRBJ2-5; 10 bases map to TRBD1. V trimming: 4 bases; J trimming: 2 bases; junction bases outside the gene matches: 8. The CDR3 is 16 residues long. Germline V gives CDR1 SGHDT, CDR2 YYEEEE. The CDR3 sequence: CASSHTTGGTQETQYF. CDR3 nucleotides: TGTGCCAGCAGCCACACGACAGGGGGCACACAAGAGACCCAGTACTTC.

This clonotype has just a few counts. This chain uses TRBV29-1 with TRBJ2-3; D remains unclear. The V end lost 5 bases, the J end lost 3 bases, and 15 bases lay between the germline ends. Germline CDR1 is SQVTM and CDR2 is ANQGSEA. CDR3 size: 14 residues. CDR3: CSVSVGSGTDTQYF. The DNA for the CDR3 is TGCAGCGTTTCTGTAGGGTCTGGGACAGATACGCAGTATTTT.

In its sample, this clonotype was seen many times. This sequence joins TRBV6-1 and TRBJ2-3, with D possibly TRBD1 on 6 matching bases. The CDR3 contains 15 residues. Germline loops: CDR1 MNHNS, CDR2 SASEGT. Trimming pared 6 bases from V and 1 base from J, leaving 14 bases between. For the CDR3, the DNA is TGTGCCAGCAGCATCGACAGGCGCCGCACAGATACGCAGTATTTT. Amino acid sequence: CASSIDRRRTDTQYF.

This clonotype appeared many times. The gene calls are TRBV7-3 and TRBJ2-1, with 9 bases identical to TRBD1. Looked up from germline, CDR1 is SGHTA and CDR2 is FQGTGA. This CDR3 is 14 amino acids long. V was pared by 5 bases and J by 11 bases, with 10 bases of the junction left unmatched. The CDR3: CASSIGTGQEKQFF. CDR3 nucleotide sequence: TGTGCCAGCAGCATTGGGACAGGGCAGGAAAAGCAGTTCTTC.

The sample holds a few counts of this clonotype. No conserved phenylalanine or tryptophan ends this CDR3, so it is likely a read error. The rearrangement uses TRBV6-5 and TRBJ2-1; TRBD2 aligns across 16 bases. The CDR3 contains 20 residues. V was clipped by 4 bases and J by 2 bases; unmatched bases: 11. The germline V gene has CDR1 MNHEY and CDR2 SVGAGI. For the CDR3, the DNA is TGTGCCAGCAGTTCCCCTTCCCCCGGGACTAGCGGGAGGGCCTACAATGAGCAGTTCTCC. It translates to CASSSPSPGTSGRAYNEQFS.

This clonotype was recorded many times. The chain carries TRBV11-2 and TRBJ2-3, with TRBD1 as a possible D gene (6 bases). Deletions cut 4 bases from V and 0 bases from J, with 14 bases between. CDR3 length: 16 amino acids. Germline V gene data show CDR1 as SGHAT and CDR2 as FQNNGV. The DNA of the CDR3 is TGTGCCAGCAGCTCTCGAGCAGGGGATAGCACAGATACGCAGTATTTT. It translates to CASSSRAGDSTDTQYF.

This clonotype was seen at least ten times. The J gene is TRBJ2-7, the V gene TRBV28; D remains unclear. CDR3 size: 12 residues. V was cut by 2 bases and J by 2 bases, with 4 bases left in between. CDR1 and CDR2 (germline): MDHEN, SYDVKM. CDR3 sequence: CASSLLAYEQYF. The CDR3 DNA reads TGTGCCAGCAGTTTACTAGCCTACGAGCAGTACTTC. The entire variable domain, with the rest obtained from reference TRBV28 and TRBJ2-7, is as follows: DVKVTQSSRYLVKRTGEKVFLECVQDMDHENMFWYRQDPGLGLRLIYFSYDVKMKEKGDIPEGYSVSREKKERFSLILESASTNQTSMYLCASSLLAYEQYFGPGTRLTVT.

The sample holds a few counts of this clonotype. A single base separates this from a much larger clone, so it may be a read error. The chain uses TRBV6-2 or TRBV6-3 and TRBJ1-2; weak D call: TRBD1 (6 bases). There are 13 residues in the CDR3. Germline V gene sequence: CDR1 MNHEY, CDR2 SVGEGT. As DNA, the CDR3 is TGTGCCAGCACCTCAGGGGCTAACTATAGCTACACCTTC. The encoded protein is CASTSGANYSYTF.

The chain is built from TRBV29-1 and TRBJ2-3; 12 nucleotides match TRBD2. Germline values: CDR1 SQVTM, CDR2 ANQGSEA. The CDR3 covers 16 residues. V was pared by 5 bases and J by 2 bases, with 8 bases of the junction left unmatched. CDR3 residues: CSVSTLAGGYTDTQYF. CDR3 nucleotides: TGCAGCGTTTCGACACTAGCGGGAGGATACACAGATACGCAGTATTTT.

In its sample, this clonotype was seen many times. The chain has TRBV2 and TRBJ2-3, with TRBD2 matching over 7 bases. This CDR3 region has 11 residues. Germline CDR1 SNHLY, CDR2 FYNNEI. The J segment lost 8 bases and the V segment lost 6 bases, leaving 2 bases of the junction unmatched. The CDR3: CASRRLATQYF. The CDR3 bases are TGTGCCAGCAGGAGACTAGCTACGCAGTATTTT. The full variable domain, rest sourced from reference TRBV2 and TRBJ2-3, is EPEVTQTPSHQVTQMGQEVILRCVPISNHLYFYWYRQILGQKVEFLVSFYNNEISEKSEIFDDQFSVERPDGSNFTLKIRSTKLEDSAMYFCASRRLATQYFGPGTRLTVL.

This chain connects TRBV28 to TRBJ2-1; no reliable D call. Trimming stripped 7 bases from V and 2 bases from J, with 12 bases between. The CDR3 contains 14 residues. Germline V gives CDR1 MDHEN, CDR2 SYDVKM. CDR3 protein: CASTLGYPYNEQFF. In DNA form, the CDR3 reads TGTGCCAGCACCCTAGGGTACCCCTACAATGAGCAGTTCTTC.